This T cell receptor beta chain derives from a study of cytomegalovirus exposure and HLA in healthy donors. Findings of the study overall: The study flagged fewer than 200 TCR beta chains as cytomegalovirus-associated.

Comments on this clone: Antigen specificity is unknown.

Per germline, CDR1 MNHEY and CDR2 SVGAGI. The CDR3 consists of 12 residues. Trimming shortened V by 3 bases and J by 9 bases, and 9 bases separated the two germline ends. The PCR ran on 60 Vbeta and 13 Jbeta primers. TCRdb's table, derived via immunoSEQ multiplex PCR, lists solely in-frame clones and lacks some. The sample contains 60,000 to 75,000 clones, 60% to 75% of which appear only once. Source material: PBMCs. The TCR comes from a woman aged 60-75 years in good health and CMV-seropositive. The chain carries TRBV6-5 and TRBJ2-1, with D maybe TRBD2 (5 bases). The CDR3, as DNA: TGTGCCAGCAGTTATGCGGGCTTTGAGCAGTTCTTC. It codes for CASSYAGFEQFF.